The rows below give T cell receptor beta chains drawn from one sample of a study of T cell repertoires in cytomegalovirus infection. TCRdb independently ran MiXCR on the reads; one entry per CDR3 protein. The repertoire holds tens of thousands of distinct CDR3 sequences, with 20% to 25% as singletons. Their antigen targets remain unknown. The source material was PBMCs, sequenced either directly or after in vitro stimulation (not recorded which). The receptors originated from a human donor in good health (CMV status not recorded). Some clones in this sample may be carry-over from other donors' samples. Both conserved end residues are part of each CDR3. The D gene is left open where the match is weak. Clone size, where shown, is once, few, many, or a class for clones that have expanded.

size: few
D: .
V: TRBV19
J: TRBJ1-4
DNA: TGTGCCAGTAGTATAGGACAGCTAAATGAAAAACTGTTTTTT
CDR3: CASSIGQLNEKLFF

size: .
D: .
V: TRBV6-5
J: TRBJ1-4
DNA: TGTGCCAGCAGCCAAGGGCCGAAACTGTTTTTT
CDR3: CASSQGPKLFF

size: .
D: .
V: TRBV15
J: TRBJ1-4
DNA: TGTGCCACCAGCAGAGAACCGGGGAGAAGGGCTGAAAAACTGTTTTTT
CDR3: CATSREPGRRAEKLFF

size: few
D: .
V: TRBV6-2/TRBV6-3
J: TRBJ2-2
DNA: TGTGCCAGCAGCAGGACCGGGGAGCTGTTTTTT
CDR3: CASSRTGELFF

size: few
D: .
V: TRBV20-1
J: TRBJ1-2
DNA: TGCAGTGCTGCGGGGAGGGGCTACACCTTC
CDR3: CSAAGRGYTF

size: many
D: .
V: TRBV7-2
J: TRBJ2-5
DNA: TGTGCCAGCAGCTCGTGGGAAGAGACCCAGTACTTC
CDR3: CASSSWEETQYF

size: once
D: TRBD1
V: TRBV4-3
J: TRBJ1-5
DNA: TGCGCCAGCAGCCTTACCGGGACAGGCGAGCAGCCCCAGCATTTT
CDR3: CASSLTGTGEQPQHF

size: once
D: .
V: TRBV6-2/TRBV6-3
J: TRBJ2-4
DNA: TGTGCCAGCAGTTACTCGAGGACCCACCCCCTGAAAAACATTCAGTACTTC
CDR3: CASSYSRTHPLKNIQYF

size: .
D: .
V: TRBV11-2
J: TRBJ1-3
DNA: TGTGCCACCAGCTTAGCTTCGGGAAACACCATATATTTT
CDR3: CATSLASGNTIYF

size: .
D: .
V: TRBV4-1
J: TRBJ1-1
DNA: TGCGCCAGCAGCCAAGATCGGGGTAGGGCTCGGAACACTGAAGCTTTCTTT
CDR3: CASSQDRGRARNTEAFF

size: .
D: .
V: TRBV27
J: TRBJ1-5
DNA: TGTGCCAGCAGTCAAAGTCAAAGTAGCAATCAGCCCCAGCATTTT
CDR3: CASSQSQSSNQPQHF

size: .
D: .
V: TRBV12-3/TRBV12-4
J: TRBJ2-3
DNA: TGTGCCAGCAGCCGGACTTCCGCTCGGGATACGCAGTATTTT
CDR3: CASSRTSARDTQYF

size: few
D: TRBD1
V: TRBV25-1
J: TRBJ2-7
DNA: TGTGCCAGCAGCGGAACTCAGGGGGCCTACGAGCAGTACTTC
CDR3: CASSGTQGAYEQYF

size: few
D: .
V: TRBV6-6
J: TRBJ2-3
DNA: TGTGCCAGCAGTTACGGTGGGTCCACAGATACGCAGTATTTT
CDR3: CASSYGGSTDTQYF

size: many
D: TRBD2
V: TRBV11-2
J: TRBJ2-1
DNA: TGTGCCAGCAGCGGGACTTCTGGGGGGAGGGCGGTTATAAATGAGCAGTTCTTC
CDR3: CASSGTSGGRAVINEQFF

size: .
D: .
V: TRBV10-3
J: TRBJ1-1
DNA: TGTGCCATCAGTGACAGGTTAAACACTGAAGCTTTCTTT
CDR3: CAISDRLNTEAFF

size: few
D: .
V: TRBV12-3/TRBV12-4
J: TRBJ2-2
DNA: TGTGCCAGCAGTTCCACAGGGTGGGACACCGGGGAGCTGTTTTTT
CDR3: CASSSTGWDTGELFF

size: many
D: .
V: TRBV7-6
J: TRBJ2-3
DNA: TGTGCCAGCAGCTTAGTGCGTGGATCAGATACGCAGTATTTT
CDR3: CASSLVRGSDTQYF

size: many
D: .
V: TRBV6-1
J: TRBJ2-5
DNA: TGTGCCAGCAACGAATTTGCCTCGACAGCCCAAGAGACCCAGTACTTC
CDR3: CASNEFASTAQETQYF

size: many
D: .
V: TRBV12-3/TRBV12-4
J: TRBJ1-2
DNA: TGTGCCAGCAGTTTTTGGCAGGGGAACTATGGCTACACCTTC
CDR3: CASSFWQGNYGYTF

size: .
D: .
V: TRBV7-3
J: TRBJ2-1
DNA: TGTGCCAGCAGCTTATTTCCGGGAACTCCGTATGAGCAGTTCTTC
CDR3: CASSLFPGTPYEQFF

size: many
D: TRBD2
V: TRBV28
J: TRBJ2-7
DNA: TGTGCCAGCAGTTTATGGGGACCGGGACTAGCGGGAGTCGAGCAGTACTTC
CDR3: CASSLWGPGLAGVEQYF